The present T cell receptor (beta chain) was sequenced within a study of T cells after yellow fever vaccination. Background on the study: Fractions low in cell number were prepared with SMART-Seq v4 Ultra Low Input.

General study findings and limits: Peaking faster, on day 5 versus 15, the secondary response was nonetheless weaker. In FACS-sorted repertoires, abundant clonotypes from the bulk population could appear as contaminants. Researchers noted that a small share of clonotypes showed up in both CD4 and CD8 compartments.

This CDR3 is 14 amino acids long. Trimming removed 2 bases at V and 4 bases at J, with 13 bases between. Germline CDR1 SGHRS, CDR2 YFSETQ. This clonotype was seen repeatedly, ten times or more. Its specificity is unknown. TCRdb passed the 5' RACE reads through MiXCR, listing each CDR3 protein once. The data contain approximately 120,000 distinct CDR3 sequences, more than 6.5% of them singletons. The source of this sequence is a man between 18 and 35 years old who received the YFV17D yellow fever vaccine. Here the sequenced sample was CD4+ T cells sorted from PBMCs, taken 9 to 11 days after the first yellow fever vaccination. The chain is built from TRBV5-1 and TRBJ2-7, with D tentatively TRBD1 (5 bases). In DNA, the CDR3 is TGCGCCAGCAGCTTATATCTGGGGCTTTACGAGCAGTACGTC. Translation gives CASSLYLGLYEQYV.